The entry below describes one T cell receptor beta chain. In its sample, this clone was seen a few times. It has no known antigen specificity. Nothing much larger sits one base from this clone, and base qualities are not available. The record originates from a study of cytomegalovirus exposure and HLA in healthy donors listed by TCRdb under 2017. In terms of the full investigation: According to a later analysis, the approximately 130 validation repertoires were produced on the same platform as the 666 repertoires of the first cohort. The study was designed to test whether signatures of past pathogen exposure could be identified by cataloging public T cell receptors. In addition to the first cohort of 666 subjects, a separate validation cohort of about 120 different subjects was used. High-throughput TCR immunosequencing, statistical association of individual TCRs with disease status, and machine learning were combined to predict cytomegalovirus infection status.

The research as a whole found: While some public TCRs were present in many individuals, most TCR sequences turned up only very rarely across donors. The classifier was reported to diagnose cytomegalovirus status with high specificity and sensitivity in both the original cohort and the validation cohort. In a later analysis, TCRs clustered in the first cohort were found to also tend to co-occur in the approximately 120 validation repertoires, with approximately 95% of cluster scores above 0. A later analysis had no HLA typing for the validation cohort, so co-occurrence there was scored across all 110 or so repertoires. It was suggested by the authors that the approach could potentially be generalized to other disease states and immunological phenotypes. In vitro tests confirmed that a few of the cytomegalovirus-associated TCR beta chains recognize cytomegalovirus antigens. The study listed 150 to 200 TCR beta chains as associated with cytomegalovirus.

The library relied on the immunoSEQ multiplex PCR assay. On the study's bioinformatics: To diagnose cytomegalovirus status from the catalog of TCR beta chain sequences, a statistical classification framework was built. TCRdb took over this immuneACCESS table, retaining in-frame rearrangements with V and J assigned. Such tables are incomplete; in checked studies, under half of the missing clones stem from an unresolved V gene, and the remainder is unexplained. That table is the source of V, J and clone size, and D and trimming were worked out from the DNA. The sample includes under 150,000 clones, with about 91% observed a single time. The top ten constitute roughly 7.7% of the sample. The donors were included in the validation cohort of 130 or so subjects, a group kept apart from the roughly 690-subject first cohort. The CDR3 spans 16 residues, from the cysteine through the phenylalanine. The sequence is cut down to CDR3 DNA, 48 bases in frame from base 1. Trimming accounts for 4 bases at V and 7 bases at J, while the number of junction bases matched to no gene is 12. From a lookup of the germline V gene, CDR1 and CDR2 are MGHRA and YSYEKL.

Sequencing was performed on PBMCs. The chain uses TRBV4-1 and TRBJ1-5, with TRBD1 matching 8 junction bases. The receptor comes from a woman younger than 35 in good health and CMV-seropositive. The nucleotides are TGCGCCAGCAGCCCCGAAAATGACAGGGGTTGGCAGCCCCAGCATTTT. The translation is CASSPENDRGWQPQHF.